This T cell receptor beta chain is from a study of T cell repertoires in cytomegalovirus infection. The wider study: Based on public TCR beta signatures, there were indications of CMV infection and of a matching HLA type.

MiXCR, applied by TCRdb to the reads, yields one record per CDR3 protein. The sample has 200,000 to 250,000 distinct CDR3 sequences; approximately 22% are singletons. General study findings and limits: The ex vivo response was dominated by HLA-C-restricted CMV-specific TCR beta clonotypes.

This clonotype was detected only a few times. Its antigen is unidentified. The CDR3 sequence is 13 residues long. Germline V gives CDR1 SEHNR, CDR2 FQNEAQ (reference sequence). With 6 bases clipped from V and 5 bases from J, the junction kept 6 bases outside the gene matches. Sequenced sample: CD8+ T cells from PBMCs. This receptor was taken from a human donor in good health (CMV status not recorded). Some clones in this sample may be carry-over from other donors' samples. The rearrangement joins TRBV7-9 to TRBJ1-2; 7 bases align to TRBD1. The CDR3 is CASRPGTAYGYTF. As DNA, the CDR3 is TGTGCCAGCAGGCCCGGGACAGCTTATGGCTACACCTTC.